This TCR beta chain was recovered during a study of cytomegalovirus exposure and HLA in healthy donors. The PCR used 60 Vbeta and 13 Jbeta primers. This table comes from immunoSEQ multiplex PCR, and its TCRdb copy is limited to in-frame clones, with some not included. The profile covers more than 200,000 clones, with about three quarters appearing a single time and 1.5% to 2% taken by the ten largest. With respect to this clone: Its antigen is not identified.

Findings and limits, study-wide: TCR beta sequences reportedly predicted most subjects' HLA-A and HLA-B alleles accurately.

Germline CDR1 is SQVTM and CDR2 is ANQGSEA. With 3 bases removed from V and 1 base from J, the gap between germline ends came to 6 bases. The CDR3 totals 12 residues. The V call is TRBV29-1, the J call TRBJ1-1, with no clear D. This receptor was taken from a man younger than 35 in good health and CMV-seronegative. Material for sequencing was PBMCs. As DNA, the CDR3 is TGCAGCGTTGACAGTCAGAACACTGAAGCTTTCTTT. This encodes CSVDSQNTEAFF.